Listed here are 13 T cell receptor beta chains from one sample, sequenced in a study of molecular identifiers for immune sequencing clone quantification. TCRdb re-called the PCR reads through MiXCR, storing one row per CDR3 protein. This table has under 600,000 distinct CDR3 sequences, about a fifth appearing once. The specimen sequenced was naive CD8+ T cells from blood, with Jurkat cell RNA spiked in. Sample subset: FACS-sorted CD8+CD4-CCR7+CD45RA+ naive T cells. Receptors originate from a human donor in good health. Some libraries in this study had Jurkat cell RNA spiked in.

On this clonotype: This could be a read error, since a much larger clone is one nucleotide away. V gene TRBV12-3 or TRBV12-4 combines with J gene TRBJ1-5; possibly TRBD1 for D (6 bases). Trimming shortened V by 3 bases and J by 2 bases, and 14 bases separated the two germline ends. This CDR3 has 16 residues. The CDR3 DNA sequence: TGTGCCAGCAGTTTTGGGCAGGGGAATGGCAATCAGCCCCAGCATTTT. This encodes CASSFGQGNGNQPQHF.

This clonotype was counted many times. This chain's CDR3 is CASSETSGRPGANVLTF. DNA of the CDR3: TGTGCCAGCAGTGAGACTAGCGGGAGGCCTGGGGCCAACGTCCTGACTTTC. The chain has TRBV7-9 and TRBJ2-6; 13 bases are a match to TRBD2. This CDR3 contains 17 residues. The J segment lost 2 bases and the V segment lost 6 bases, leaving 4 bases of the junction unmatched. The germline V gene has CDR1 SEHNR and CDR2 FQNEAQ (reference sequence).

Remarks on this clonotype: A much more abundant neighbour one base away suggests this may be a read error. The chain uses TRBV7-9 and TRBJ1-3, with 8 bases aligning to TRBD1. The CDR3 is 15 amino acids. Germline V gene sequence: CDR1 SEHNR, CDR2 FQNEAQ (reference sequence). The CDR3 sequence is CASSYGQGHVNTVYF. Here the CDR3 DNA reads TGTGCCAGCAGCTACGGACAGGGCCACGTCAACACCGTATATTTT.

Remarks on this clonotype: Likely a read error: the CDR3 ends without its conserved phenylalanine or tryptophan. The chain combines TRBV6-2 or TRBV6-3 with TRBJ2-1, with D uncertain. Trimming pared 6 bases from V and 13 bases from J, leaving 16 bases between. CDR1 is MNHEY, CDR2 SVGEGT, per germline. CDR3 length: 12 residues. The CDR3 is CASRSSEDRQFL. The CDR3 coding sequence is TGTGCCAGCAGATCATCAGAAGATCGTCAGTTCCTC.

The sample holds many counts of this clonotype. The rearrangement uses TRBV29-1 and TRBJ2-7; D is perhaps TRBD1 (6 bases). The germline V gene encodes CDR1 SQVTM and CDR2 ANQGSEA. Trimming left V 1 base short and J 1 base short, with 14 bases between. The CDR3 consists of 15 residues. CDR3 in amino acids: CSVEGGRGSSYEQYF. CDR3 DNA: TGCAGCGTTGAAGGCGGTAGGGGGTCGTCCTACGAGCAGTACTTC.

The chain joins TRBV9 to TRBJ2-1, with D tentatively TRBD2 (5 bases). The CDR3 length is 16 residues. Looked up from germline, CDR1 is SGDLS and CDR2 is YYNGEE. Trimming removed 0 bases at V and 1 base at J, with 11 bases between. CDR3 sequence (DNA): TGTGCCAGCAGCGTAGGATCTAGCCGGTCCTACAATGAGCAGTTCTTC. Amino acids: CASSVGSSRSYNEQFF. Filled out from reference TRBV9 and TRBJ2-1, the complete variable domain reads DSGVTQTPKHLITATGQRVTLRCSPRSGDLSVYWYQQSLDQGLQFLIQYYNGEERAKGNILERFSAQQFPDLHSELNLSSLELGDSALYFCASSVGSSRSYNEQFFGPGTRLTVL.

Concerning this clonotype itself: One base away lies a much larger clone, so this may be a sequencing read error. The rearrangement uses TRBV7-9 and TRBJ2-3, with unresolved D. The germline gives CDR1 SEHNR, CDR2 FQNEAQ (reference sequence). The CDR3 runs 13 residues. The CDR3 reads CAGSSPGADTQYF. In nucleotides, the CDR3 is TGTGCCGGCAGCTCACCTGGGGCAGATACGCAGTATTTT.

This chain links TRBV4-1 with TRBJ2-7; 8 bases map to TRBD1. In germline, CDR1 is MGHRA, CDR2 YSYEKL. The CDR3 totals 15 residues. With V trimmed by 3 bases and J by 3 bases, 7 bases remained unmatched. The CDR3 loop is CASSHLGQGGYEQYF. CDR3 sequence (DNA): TGCGCCAGCAGCCACCTAGGACAGGGAGGCTACGAGCAGTACTTC.

This CDR3 reads CASRDRAQETQYF. CDR3 bases: TGTGCCAGCCGGGACAGGGCCCAAGAGACCCAGTACTTC. J is TRBJ2-5 and V is TRBV21-1; whether TRBD1, the table's D call, matches the DNA was not checked. TRBV21-1 represents a pseudogene. The CDR3 has 13 amino acids.

To note about this clonotype: This may stem from a read error, because a much larger clone lies one nucleotide away. The V call is TRBV19, the J call TRBJ1-4; weak D call: TRBD1 (5 bases). The CDR3 runs 15 residues. V was cut by 6 bases and J by 3 bases, with 14 bases left in between. The germline gives CDR1 LNHDA, CDR2 SQIVND (reference sequence). The CDR3 DNA reads TGTGCCAGTAGCCCATACGGGGGGGCTAATGAAAAACTGTTTTTT. Translation: CASSPYGGANEKLFF.

Of note for this clonotype: Compared with germline, one end of the junction differs, possibly owing to a read error. The rearrangement uses TRBV5-3 and TRBJ1-2; 7 nucleotides align to TRBD1. TRBV5-3 is given ORF status, its function remaining uncertain. The CDR3 loop spans 13 amino acids. CDR3 sequence reads: CASSGDSGYGYAF. The CDR3 region has the DNA TGTGCCAGCAGCGGGGACAGTGGCTATGGCTACGCCTTC.

As for this clonotype: A clone one base away is much larger, so this may be a read error. This is likely a read error, given that the CDR3 carries no conserved phenylalanine or tryptophan at its end. This chain connects TRBV20-1 to TRBJ2-5, with D possibly TRBD2 on 6 matching bases. The CDR3 is made up of 12 amino acids. Trimming removed 3 bases from V and 5 bases from J, with 10 bases in between. Per the germline V gene, CDR1 is DFQATT and CDR2 is SNEGSKA (reference sequence). The DNA for the CDR3 is TGCAGTGCTAGTTCCGGGGGTGAGACCCAGTACTTA. This codes for CSASSGGETQYL.

Points on this clonotype: A much bigger clone sits one base away, suggesting this may be a read error. The V gene is TRBV20-1, the J gene TRBJ1-6; D ambiguous. The CDR3 loop spans 14 amino acids. Per germline, CDR1 DFQATT and CDR2 SNEGSKA (reference sequence). CDR3 sequence: CSVRVDTYNSPLHF. CDR3 in DNA: TGCAGTGTTAGAGTCGACACCTATAATTCACCCCTCCACTTT.